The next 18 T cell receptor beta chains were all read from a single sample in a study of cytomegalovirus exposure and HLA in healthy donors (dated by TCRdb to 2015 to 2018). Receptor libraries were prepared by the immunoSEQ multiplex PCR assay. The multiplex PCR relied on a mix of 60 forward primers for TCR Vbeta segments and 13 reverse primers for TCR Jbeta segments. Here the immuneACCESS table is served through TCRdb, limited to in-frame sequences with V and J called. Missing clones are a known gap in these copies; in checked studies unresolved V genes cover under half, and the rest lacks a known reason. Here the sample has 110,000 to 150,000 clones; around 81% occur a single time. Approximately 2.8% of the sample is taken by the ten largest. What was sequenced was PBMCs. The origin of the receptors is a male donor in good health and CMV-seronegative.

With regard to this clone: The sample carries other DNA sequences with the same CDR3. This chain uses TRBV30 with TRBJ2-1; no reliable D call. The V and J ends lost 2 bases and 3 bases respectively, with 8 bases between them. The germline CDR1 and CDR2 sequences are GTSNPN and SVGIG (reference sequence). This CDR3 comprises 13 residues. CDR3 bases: TGTGCCTGGAGTACACGAAACTACAATGAGCAGTTCTTC. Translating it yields CAWSTRNYNEQFF.

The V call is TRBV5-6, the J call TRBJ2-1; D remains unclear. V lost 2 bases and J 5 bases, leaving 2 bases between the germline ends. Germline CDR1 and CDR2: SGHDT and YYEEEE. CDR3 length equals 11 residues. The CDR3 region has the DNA TGTGCCAGCAGCTTCGACAATGAGCAGTTCTTC. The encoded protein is CASSFDNEQFF.

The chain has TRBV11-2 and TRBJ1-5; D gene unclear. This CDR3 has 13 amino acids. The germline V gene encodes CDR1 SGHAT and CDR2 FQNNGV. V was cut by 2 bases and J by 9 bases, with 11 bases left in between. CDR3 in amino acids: CASSLRLESPQHF. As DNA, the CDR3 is TGTGCCAGCAGCTTACGGTTGGAGTCGCCCCAGCATTTT.

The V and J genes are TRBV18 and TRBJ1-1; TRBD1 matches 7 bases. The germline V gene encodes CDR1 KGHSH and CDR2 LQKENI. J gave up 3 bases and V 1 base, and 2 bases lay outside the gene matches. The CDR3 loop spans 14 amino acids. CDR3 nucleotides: TGTGCCAGCTCACCACAGGGGGCTGACACTGAAGCTTTCTTT. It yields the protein CASSPQGADTEAFF.

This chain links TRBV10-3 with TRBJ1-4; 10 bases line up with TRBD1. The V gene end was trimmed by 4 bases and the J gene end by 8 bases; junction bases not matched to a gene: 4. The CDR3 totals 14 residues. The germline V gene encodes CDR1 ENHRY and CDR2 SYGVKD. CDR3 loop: CAISGDRGWEKLFF. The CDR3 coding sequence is TGTGCCATCAGTGGGGACAGGGGATGGGAAAAACTGTTTTTT.

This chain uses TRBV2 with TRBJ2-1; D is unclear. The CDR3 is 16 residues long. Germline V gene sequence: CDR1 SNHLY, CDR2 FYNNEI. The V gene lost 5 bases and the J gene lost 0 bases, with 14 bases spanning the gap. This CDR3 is CASSNPESSSYNEQFF. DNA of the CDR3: TGTGCCAGCAGTAATCCGGAGTCAAGCTCCTACAATGAGCAGTTCTTC. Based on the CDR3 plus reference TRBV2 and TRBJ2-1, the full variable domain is EPEVTQTPSHQVTQMGQEVILRCVPISNHLYFYWYRQILGQKVEFLVSFYNNEISEKSEIFDDQFSVERPDGSNFTLKIRSTKLEDSAMYFCASSNPESSSYNEQFFGPGTRLTVL.

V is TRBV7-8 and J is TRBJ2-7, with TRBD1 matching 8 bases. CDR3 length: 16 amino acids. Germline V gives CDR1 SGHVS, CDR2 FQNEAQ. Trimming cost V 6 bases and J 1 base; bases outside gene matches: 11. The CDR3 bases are TGTGCCAGCAGTTTACTCGCCTGGGACAGGTCCTACGAGCAGTACTTC. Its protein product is CASSLLAWDRSYEQYF.

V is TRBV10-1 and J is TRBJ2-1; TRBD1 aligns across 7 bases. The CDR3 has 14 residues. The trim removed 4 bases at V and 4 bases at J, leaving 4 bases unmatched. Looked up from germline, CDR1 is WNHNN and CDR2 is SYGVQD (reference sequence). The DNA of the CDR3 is TGCGCCAGCAGTGCCTCGACAGGGTACAATGAGCAGTTCTTC. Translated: CASSASTGYNEQFF.

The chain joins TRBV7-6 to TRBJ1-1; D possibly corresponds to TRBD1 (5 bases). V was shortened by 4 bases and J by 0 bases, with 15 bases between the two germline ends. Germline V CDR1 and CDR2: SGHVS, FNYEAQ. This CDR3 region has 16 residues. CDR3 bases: TGTGCCAGCAGCTCCCCAGTAGGGGTGGTGAACACTGAAGCTTTCTTT. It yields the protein CASSSPVGVVNTEAFF.

Here the CDR3 DNA reads TGTGCCTCCCTGGGAGAGGGTTGTCCCGAGCAGTACTTC. Translation: CASLGEGCPEQYF. The rearrangement uses TRBV6-5 and TRBJ2-7; TRBD2 might be the D (5 bases). The CDR3 extends over 13 amino acids. V lost 11 bases and J 6 bases, leaving 20 bases between the germline ends. CDR1 and CDR2 from the germline V gene are MNHEY and SVGAGI.

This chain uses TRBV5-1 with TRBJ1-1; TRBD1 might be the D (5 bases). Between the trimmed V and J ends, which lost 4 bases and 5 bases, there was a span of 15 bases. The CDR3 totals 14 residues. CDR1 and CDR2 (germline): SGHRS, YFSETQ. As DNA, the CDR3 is TGCGCCAGCAGCCACGGGCAGGGAGGAACTGAAGCTTTCTTT. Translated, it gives CASSHGQGGTEAFF.

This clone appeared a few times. CDR3 sequence reads: CATSRGAIYYSPLHF. CDR3 bases: TGTGCCACCAGCAGAGGGGCGATATATTATTCACCCCTCCACTTT. The gene calls are TRBV15 and TRBJ1-6; D is unresolved. This CDR3 contains 15 residues. Germline lookup yields CDR1 LNHNV and CDR2 YYDKDF (reference sequence). V lost 1 base, J lost 8 bases, and 12 bases lay in between.

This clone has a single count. As DNA, the CDR3 is TGTGCCAGCAGCTTGGGGGGGAGTATTTCTGGGGCCAACGTCCTGACTTTC. This gives the protein CASSLGGSISGANVLTF. The rearrangement joins TRBV7-3 to TRBJ2-6; 7 nucleotides align to TRBD2. There are 17 residues in the CDR3. Per the germline V gene, CDR1 is SGHTA and CDR2 is FQGTGA. The ends lost 3 bases at V and 1 base at J; junction bases unmatched: 6.

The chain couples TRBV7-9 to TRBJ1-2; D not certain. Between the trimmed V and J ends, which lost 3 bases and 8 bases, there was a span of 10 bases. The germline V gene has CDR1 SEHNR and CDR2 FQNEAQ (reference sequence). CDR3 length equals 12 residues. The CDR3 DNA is TGTGCCAGCAGCTTTTCAGCGGGGGGCTACACCTTC. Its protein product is CASSFSAGGYTF.

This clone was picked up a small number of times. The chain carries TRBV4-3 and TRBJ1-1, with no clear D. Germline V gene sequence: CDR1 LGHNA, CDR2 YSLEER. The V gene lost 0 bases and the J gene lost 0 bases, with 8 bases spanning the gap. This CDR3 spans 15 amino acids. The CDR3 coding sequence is TGCGCCAGCAGCCAAGATCAGGCCATGAACACTGAAGCTTTCTTT. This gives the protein CASSQDQAMNTEAFF.

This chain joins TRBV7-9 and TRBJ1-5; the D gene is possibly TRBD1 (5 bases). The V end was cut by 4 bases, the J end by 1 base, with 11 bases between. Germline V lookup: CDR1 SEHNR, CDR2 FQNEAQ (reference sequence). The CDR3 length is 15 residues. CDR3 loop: CASSSQEGSNQPQHF. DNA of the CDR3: TGTGCCAGCAGCTCACAGGAGGGGAGCAATCAGCCCCAGCATTTT. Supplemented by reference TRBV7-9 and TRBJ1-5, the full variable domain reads DTGVSQNPRHKITKRGQNVTFRCDPISEHNRLYWYRQTLGQGPEFLTYFQNEAQLEKSRLLSDRFSAERPKGSFSTLEIQRTEQGDSAMYLCASSSQEGSNQPQHFGDGTRLSIL.

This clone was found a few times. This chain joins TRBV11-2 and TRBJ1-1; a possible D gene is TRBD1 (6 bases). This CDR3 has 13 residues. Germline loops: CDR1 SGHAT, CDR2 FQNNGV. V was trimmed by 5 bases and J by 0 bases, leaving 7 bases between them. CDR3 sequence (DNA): TGTGCCAGCAGCCCAGGGGTGAACACTGAAGCTTTCTTT. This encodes CASSPGVNTEAFF.

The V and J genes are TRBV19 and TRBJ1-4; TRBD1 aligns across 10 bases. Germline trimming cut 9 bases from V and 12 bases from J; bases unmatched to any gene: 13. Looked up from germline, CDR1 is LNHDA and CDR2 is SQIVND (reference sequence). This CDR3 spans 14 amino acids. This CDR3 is CASKKPGQGLELFF. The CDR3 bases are TGTGCCAGCAAAAAACCGGGACAGGGGCTTGAACTGTTTTTT.